These T cell receptor beta chains were read from a single sample in a study of identical twins. TCRdb analysed the 5' RACE reads with MiXCR anew, one entry per CDR3 protein. The table records around 530,000 distinct CDR3 sequences, 15% of them present only once. The same specimen was also included in a second study, on yellow fever vaccine responses in identical twins.

Sequenced: CD4+ T cells sorted from blood. Receptors were obtained from a woman aged 18-29 years in good health. CDR3s include the opening cysteine and the closing phenylalanine or tryptophan.

TRBV12-3/TRBV12-4	CASSQTGGLNYGYTF
TRBV2	CASSSRTGVADTQYF
TRBV6-1	CASSVGTGTDTQYF
TRBV5-1	CASSSRTGPIAYNEQFF
TRBV6-1	CASTEAYGRPEQYF
TRBV24-1	CATIDPQGAGANVLTF
TRBV6-1	CASRKDRGGTEAFF
TRBV7-8	CASSLPSAGTTGYTF
TRBV5-6	CASSWDYDGRTEAFF
TRBV27	CASSPPTGGRETQYF
TRBV20-1	CSASDRGLLSYGYTF
TRBV7-9	CASSLLEVVTGELFF
TRBV7-2	CASSFGDYTSNEQFF
TRBV6-1	CASSKHGREVRQPQHF
TRBV12-3/TRBV12-4	CASSSRDSRRVYEQYF
TRBV5-6	CASSLWGSYEQYF
TRBV3-1	CASSPSLLGTQYF